This TCR beta chain was observed in a study of blood T cell repertoires in COVID-19. Here immunoSEQ multiplex PCR was the method, and the copy in TCRdb shows in-frame clones only, minus some. The sample has around 250,000 clones, about four fifths seen once; the top ten hold roughly 2%. V lost 0 bases to trimming and J lost 6 bases, with 11 bases between them. The germline V gene encodes CDR1 SGHAT and CDR2 FQNNGV. This CDR3 has 15 residues. The specimen sequenced was peripheral blood. The origin of this receptor is a young man who had recovered from COVID-19. The gene calls are TRBV11-2 and TRBJ1-4; D is undetermined. CDR3 DNA: TGTGCCAGCAGCTTAGATGTCAGGTTCGATGAAAAACTGTTTTTT. Residues: CASSLDVRFDEKLFF.